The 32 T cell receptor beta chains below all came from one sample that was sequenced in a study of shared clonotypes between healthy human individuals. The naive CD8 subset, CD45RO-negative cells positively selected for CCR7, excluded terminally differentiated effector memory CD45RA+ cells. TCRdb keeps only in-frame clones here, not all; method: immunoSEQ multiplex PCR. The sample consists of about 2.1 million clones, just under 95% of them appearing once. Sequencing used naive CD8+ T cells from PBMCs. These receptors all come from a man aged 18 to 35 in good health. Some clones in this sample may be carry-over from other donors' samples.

CDR3 amino acids: CASSNRAAPNSYNEQFF. CDR3 nucleotides: TGTGCCAGCAGTAACAGGGCGGCACCCAACTCCTACAATGAGCAGTTCTTC. The chain carries TRBV27 and TRBJ2-1; D perhaps matches TRBD1 (6 bases). The CDR3 has 17 residues. Germline V gene sequence: CDR1 MNHEY, CDR2 SMNVEV (reference sequence). Trimming stripped 5 bases from V and 0 bases from J, with 17 bases between.

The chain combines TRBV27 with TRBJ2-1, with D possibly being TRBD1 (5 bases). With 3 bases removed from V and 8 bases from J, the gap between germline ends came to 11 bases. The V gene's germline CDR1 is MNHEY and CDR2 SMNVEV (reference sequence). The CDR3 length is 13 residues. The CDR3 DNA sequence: TGTGCCAGCAGTTTCTTTCAGGGTGATGAGCAGTTCTTC. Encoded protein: CASSFFQGDEQFF.

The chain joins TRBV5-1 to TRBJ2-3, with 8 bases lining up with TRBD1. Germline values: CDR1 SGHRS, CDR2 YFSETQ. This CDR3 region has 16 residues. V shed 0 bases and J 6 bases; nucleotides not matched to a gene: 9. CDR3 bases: TGCGCCAGCAGCTTGGAGCAGGGGGCGAGAGGGGATACGCAGTATTTT. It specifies CASSLEQGARGDTQYF.

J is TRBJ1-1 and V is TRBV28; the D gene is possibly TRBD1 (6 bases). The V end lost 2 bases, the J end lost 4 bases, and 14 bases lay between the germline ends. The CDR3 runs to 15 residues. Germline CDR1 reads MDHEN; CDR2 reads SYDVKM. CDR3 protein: CASSLPPGVATEAFF. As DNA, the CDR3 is TGTGCCAGCAGTTTACCTCCAGGGGTGGCCACTGAAGCTTTCTTT. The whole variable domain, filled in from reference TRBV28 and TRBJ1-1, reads DVKVTQSSRYLVKRTGEKVFLECVQDMDHENMFWYRQDPGLGLRLIYFSYDVKMKEKGDIPEGYSVSREKKERFSLILESASTNQTSMYLCASSLPPGVATEAFFGQGTRLTVV.

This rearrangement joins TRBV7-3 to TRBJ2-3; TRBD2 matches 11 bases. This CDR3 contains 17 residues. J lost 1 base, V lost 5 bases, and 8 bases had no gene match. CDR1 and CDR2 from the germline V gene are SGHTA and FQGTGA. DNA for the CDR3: TGTGCCAGCAGCCTGACCACTAGCGGGAGAGGCACAGATACGCAGTATTTT. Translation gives CASSLTTSGRGTDTQYF.

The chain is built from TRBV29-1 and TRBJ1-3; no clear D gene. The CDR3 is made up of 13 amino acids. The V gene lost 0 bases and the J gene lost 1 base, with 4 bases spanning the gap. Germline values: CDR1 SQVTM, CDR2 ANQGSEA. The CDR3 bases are TGCAGCGTTGAAGATCTTTCTGGAAACACCATATATTTT. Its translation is CSVEDLSGNTIYF.

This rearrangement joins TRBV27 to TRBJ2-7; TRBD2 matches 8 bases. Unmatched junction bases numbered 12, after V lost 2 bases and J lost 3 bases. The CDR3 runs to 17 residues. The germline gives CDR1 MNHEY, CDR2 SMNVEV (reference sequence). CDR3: CASSLLFVAGGRYEQYF. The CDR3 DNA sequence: TGTGCCAGCAGTTTACTATTTGTTGCGGGAGGACGCTACGAGCAGTACTTC.

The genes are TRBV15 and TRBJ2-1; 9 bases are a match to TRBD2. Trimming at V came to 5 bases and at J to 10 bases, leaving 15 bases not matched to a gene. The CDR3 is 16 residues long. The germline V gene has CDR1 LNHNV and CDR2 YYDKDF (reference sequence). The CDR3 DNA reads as TGTGCCACCAGCCCTAGCGGGGTCCTCCTCCTACGGGAGCAGTTCTTC. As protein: CATSPSGVLLLREQFF.

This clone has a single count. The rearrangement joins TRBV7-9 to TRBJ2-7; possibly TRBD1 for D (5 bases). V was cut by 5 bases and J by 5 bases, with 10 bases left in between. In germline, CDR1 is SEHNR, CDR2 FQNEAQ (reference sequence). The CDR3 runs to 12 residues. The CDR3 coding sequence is TGTGCCAGCAGCCCCCAGGGTAACGAGCAGTACTTC. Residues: CASSPQGNEQYF.

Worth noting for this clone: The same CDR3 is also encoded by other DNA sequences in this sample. The CDR3 DNA sequence: TGTGCCAGCAGTCCGCGCAATCAGCCCCAGCATTTT. This sequence encodes CASSPRNQPQHF. This sequence joins TRBV27 and TRBJ1-5; D gene uncertain. Trimming stripped 5 bases from V and 2 bases from J, with 4 bases between. There are 12 residues in the CDR3. Germline lookup yields CDR1 MNHEY and CDR2 SMNVEV (reference sequence).

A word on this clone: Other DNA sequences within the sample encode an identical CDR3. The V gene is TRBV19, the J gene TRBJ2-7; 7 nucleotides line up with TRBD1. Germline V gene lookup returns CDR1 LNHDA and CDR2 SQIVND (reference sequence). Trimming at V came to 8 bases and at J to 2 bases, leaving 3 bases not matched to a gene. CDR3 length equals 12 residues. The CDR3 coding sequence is TGTGCCAGTTCTGACAGGGCCTACGAGCAGTACTTC. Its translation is CASSDRAYEQYF.

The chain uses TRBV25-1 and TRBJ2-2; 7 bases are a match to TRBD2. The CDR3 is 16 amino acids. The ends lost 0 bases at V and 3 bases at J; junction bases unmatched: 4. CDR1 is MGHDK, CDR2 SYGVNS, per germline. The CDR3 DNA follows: TGTGCCAGCAGTGAATATGGCGGGGGATACACCGGGGAGCTGTTTTTT. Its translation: CASSEYGGGYTGELFF. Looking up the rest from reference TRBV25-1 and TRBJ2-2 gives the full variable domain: EADIYQTPRYLVIGTGKKITLECSQTMGHDKMYWYQQDPGMELHLIHYSYGVNSTEKGDLSSESTVSRIRTEHFPLTLESARPSHTSQYLCASSEYGGGYTGELFFGEGSRLTVL.

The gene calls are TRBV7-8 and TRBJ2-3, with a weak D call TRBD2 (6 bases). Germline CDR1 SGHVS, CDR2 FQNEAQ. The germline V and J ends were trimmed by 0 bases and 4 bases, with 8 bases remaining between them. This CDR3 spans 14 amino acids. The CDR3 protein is CASSLAPGADTQYF. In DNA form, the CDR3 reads TGTGCCAGCAGCTTAGCCCCGGGGGCAGATACGCAGTATTTT.

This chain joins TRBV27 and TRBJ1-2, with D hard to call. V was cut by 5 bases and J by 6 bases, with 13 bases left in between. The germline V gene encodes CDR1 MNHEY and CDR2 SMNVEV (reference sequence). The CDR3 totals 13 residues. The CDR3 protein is CASSPRVLDGYTF. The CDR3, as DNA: TGTGCCAGCAGTCCACGGGTTTTGGATGGCTACACCTTC.

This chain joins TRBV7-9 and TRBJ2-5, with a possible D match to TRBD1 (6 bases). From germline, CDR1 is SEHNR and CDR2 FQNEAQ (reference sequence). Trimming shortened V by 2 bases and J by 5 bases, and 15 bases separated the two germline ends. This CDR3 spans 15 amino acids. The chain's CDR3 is CASSLLQGRWETQYF. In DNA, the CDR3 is TGTGCCAGCAGCTTACTACAGGGACGATGGGAGACCCAGTACTTC.

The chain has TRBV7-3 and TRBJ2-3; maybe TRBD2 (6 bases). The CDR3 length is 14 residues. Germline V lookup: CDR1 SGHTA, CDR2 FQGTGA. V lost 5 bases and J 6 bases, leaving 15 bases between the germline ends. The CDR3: CASSRTPGADTQYF. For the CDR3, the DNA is TGTGCCAGCAGCCGCACACCGGGAGCGGATACGCAGTATTTT.

In nucleotides, the CDR3 is TGTGCCAGCAGCTTGGAGGGGGCAGGGTACACCTTC. It encodes CASSLEGAGYTF. The chain employs TRBV11-1 and TRBJ1-2, with TRBD1 matching over 7 bases. V lost 3 bases, J lost 11 bases, and 6 bases stayed unmatched. This CDR3 is built from 12 residues. CDR1 SGHAT and CDR2 FQDESV come from the germline V gene (reference sequence).

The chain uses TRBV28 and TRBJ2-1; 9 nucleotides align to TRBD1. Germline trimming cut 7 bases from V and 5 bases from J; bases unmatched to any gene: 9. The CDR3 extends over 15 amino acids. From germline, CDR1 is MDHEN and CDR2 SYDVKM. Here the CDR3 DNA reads TGTGCCAGCACCTGGGGGACAGGGTACAACAATGAGCAGTTCTTC. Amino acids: CASTWGTGYNNEQFF.

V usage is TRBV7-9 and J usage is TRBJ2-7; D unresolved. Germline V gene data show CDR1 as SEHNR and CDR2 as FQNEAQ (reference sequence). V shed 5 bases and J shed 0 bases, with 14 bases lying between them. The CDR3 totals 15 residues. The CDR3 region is CASSPPLTDSYEQYF. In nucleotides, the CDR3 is TGTGCCAGCAGCCCTCCCTTGACTGACTCCTACGAGCAGTACTTC.

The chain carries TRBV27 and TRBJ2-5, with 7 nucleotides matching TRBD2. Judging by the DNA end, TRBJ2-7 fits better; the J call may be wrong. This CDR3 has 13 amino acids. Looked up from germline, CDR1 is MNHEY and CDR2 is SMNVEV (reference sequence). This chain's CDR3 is CASSWDSGYEQYF. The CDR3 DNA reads TGTGCCAGCAGTTGGGATAGCGGGTACGAGCAGTACTTC.

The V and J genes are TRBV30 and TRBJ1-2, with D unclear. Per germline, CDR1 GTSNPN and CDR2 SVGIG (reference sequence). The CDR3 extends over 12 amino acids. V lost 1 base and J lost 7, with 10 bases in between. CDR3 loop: CAWSARRSGYTF. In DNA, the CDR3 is TGTGCCTGGAGTGCCCGACGGTCTGGCTACACCTTC.

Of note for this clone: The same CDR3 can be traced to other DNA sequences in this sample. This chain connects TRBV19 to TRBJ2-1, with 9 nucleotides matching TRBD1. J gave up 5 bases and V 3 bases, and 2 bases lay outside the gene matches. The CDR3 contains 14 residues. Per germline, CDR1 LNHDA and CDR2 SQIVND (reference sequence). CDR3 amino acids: CASSIRQGDNEQFF. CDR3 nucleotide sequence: TGTGCCAGTAGTATCCGACAGGGGGACAATGAGCAGTTCTTC.

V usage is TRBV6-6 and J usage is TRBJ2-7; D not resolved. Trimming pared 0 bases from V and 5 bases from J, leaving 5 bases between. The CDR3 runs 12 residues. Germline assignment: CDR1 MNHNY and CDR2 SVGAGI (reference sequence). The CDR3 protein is CASSYSKDEQYF. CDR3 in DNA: TGTGCCAGCAGTTACTCCAAAGACGAGCAGTACTTC.

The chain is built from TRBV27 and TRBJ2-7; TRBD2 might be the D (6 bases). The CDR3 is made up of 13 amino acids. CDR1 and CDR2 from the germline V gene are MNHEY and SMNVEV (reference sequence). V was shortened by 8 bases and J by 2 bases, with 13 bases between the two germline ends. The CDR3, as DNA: TGTGCCAGCCGGGCGCGGGAAACCTACGAGCAGTACTTC. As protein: CASRARETYEQYF.

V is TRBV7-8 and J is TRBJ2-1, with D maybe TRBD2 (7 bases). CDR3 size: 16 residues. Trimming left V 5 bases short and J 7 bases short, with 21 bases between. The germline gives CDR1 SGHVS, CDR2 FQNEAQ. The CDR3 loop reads CASSEGGNGRRNEQFF. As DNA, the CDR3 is TGTGCCAGCAGCGAGGGGGGAAACGGGAGGCGGAATGAGCAGTTCTTC.

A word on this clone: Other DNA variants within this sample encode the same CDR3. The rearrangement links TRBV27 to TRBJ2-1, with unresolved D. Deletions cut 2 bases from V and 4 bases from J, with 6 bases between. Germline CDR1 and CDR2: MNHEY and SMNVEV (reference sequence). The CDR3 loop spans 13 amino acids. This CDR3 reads CASSLDGYNEQFF. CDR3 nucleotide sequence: TGTGCCAGCAGTTTAGACGGGTACAATGAGCAGTTCTTC.

The CDR3 DNA is TGTGCCAGTACAAAGGGTAACCCCACCGGGGAGCTGTTTTTT. Protein sequence: CASTKGNPTGELFF. V usage is TRBV19 and J usage is TRBJ2-2; no reliable D call. The germline CDR1 and CDR2 sequences are LNHDA and SQIVND (reference sequence). V lost 7 bases and J lost 4, with 13 bases in between. This CDR3 is built from 14 residues.

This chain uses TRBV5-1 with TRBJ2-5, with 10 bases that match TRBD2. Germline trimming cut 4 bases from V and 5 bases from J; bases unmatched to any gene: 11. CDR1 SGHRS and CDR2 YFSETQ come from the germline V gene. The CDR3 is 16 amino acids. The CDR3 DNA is TGCGCCAGCAGCAGACTCCCGGGACTAGCGTTCGAGACCCAGTACTTC. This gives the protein CASSRLPGLAFETQYF.

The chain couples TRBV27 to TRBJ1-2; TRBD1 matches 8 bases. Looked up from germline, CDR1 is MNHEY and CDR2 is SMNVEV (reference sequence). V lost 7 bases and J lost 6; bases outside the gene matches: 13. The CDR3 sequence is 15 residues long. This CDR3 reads CASTSDRETMNGYTF. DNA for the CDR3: TGTGCCAGCACCTCGGACAGGGAGACTATGAATGGCTACACCTTC.

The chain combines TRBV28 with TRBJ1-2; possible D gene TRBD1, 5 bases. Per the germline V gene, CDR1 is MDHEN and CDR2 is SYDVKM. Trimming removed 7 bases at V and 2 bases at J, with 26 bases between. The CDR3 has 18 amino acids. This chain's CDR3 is CASTPTPQDTEANYGYTF. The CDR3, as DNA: TGTGCCAGCACCCCTACTCCCCAGGACACGGAAGCGAACTATGGCTACACCTTC.

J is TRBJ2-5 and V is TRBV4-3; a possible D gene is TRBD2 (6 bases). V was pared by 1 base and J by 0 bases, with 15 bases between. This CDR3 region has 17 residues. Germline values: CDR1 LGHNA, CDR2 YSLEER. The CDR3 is CASSQGTGLMYQETQYF. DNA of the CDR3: TGCGCCAGCAGCCAAGGCACGGGACTCATGTACCAAGAGACCCAGTACTTC.

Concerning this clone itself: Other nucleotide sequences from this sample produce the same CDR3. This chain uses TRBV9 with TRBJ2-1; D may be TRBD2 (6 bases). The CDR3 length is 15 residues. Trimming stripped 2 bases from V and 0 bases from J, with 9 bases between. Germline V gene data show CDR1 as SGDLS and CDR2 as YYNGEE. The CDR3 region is CASSVGLSSYNEQFF. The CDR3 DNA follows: TGTGCCAGCAGCGTTGGACTAAGCTCCTACAATGAGCAGTTCTTC.